This paragraph reports one T cell receptor (beta chain). Its antigen is still unknown. This entry comes from a study of CD8 T cells in Susac syndrome. For the study at large: Patients with Susac syndrome had blood drawn and were at that point therapy-naive, on corticosteroids, or on intravenous immunoglobulin alone. Study observations and caveats: By the study's own acknowledgment, its TCR sequencing and HLA analysis included relatively few individuals.

RNA was extracted with the RNeasy kit, and a quantity of about 0.45 to 1 ug was reverse transcribed using random hexamers. TCRdb passed the immunoSEQ multiplex PCR reads through MiXCR, listing each CDR3 protein once. The sample contains hundreds of thousands of distinct CDR3 sequences, 85% to 95% of which appear only once. This CDR3 comprises 14 residues. Trimming cost V 3 bases and J 3 bases, with 9 bases left between them. Germline values: CDR1 MNHEY, CDR2 SMNVEV (reference sequence). The patients with Susac syndrome satisfied recently defined diagnostic criteria for either definite or probable disease. TEMRA cells were FACS-enriched and CD8+ and CD4+ T cells negatively isolated.

Sequenced: CD4+ T cells from PBMCs. This rearrangement joins TRBV27 to TRBJ2-4; D is uncertain. This clonotype was sampled from a human donor with Susac syndrome. The CDR3 sequence is CASSFNSYKNIQYF. CDR3 DNA: TGTGCCAGCAGTTTTAACAGCTACAAAAACATTCAGTACTTC.